This T cell receptor (beta chain) is drawn from a study of OX40 agonist ivuxolimab in advanced cancers. Germline CDR1 and CDR2: SGHTA and FQGNSA. Trimming left V 3 bases short and J 2 bases short, with 7 bases between. There are 13 residues in the CDR3. TCRdb keeps only in-frame clones here, not all; method: immunoSEQ multiplex PCR. Of tens of thousands of clones listed, 80% to 90% were seen once; the top ten hold approximately 2.3%. This sample comprised CD4+ or CD8+ T cells sorted from blood, obtained in a trial of the OX40 agonist ivuxolimab. The receptor comes from an adult with an advanced solid tumor such as melanoma, head and neck, liver or kidney cancer. The rearrangement links TRBV7-2 to TRBJ1-2; D call uncertain. The CDR3 DNA follows: TGTGCCAGCAGCTTCCTGACAAACTATGGCTACACCTTC. As protein: CASSFLTNYGYTF. Together with reference TRBV7-2 and TRBJ1-2, the CDR3 gives the full variable domain: GAGVSQSPSNKVTEKGKDVELRCDPISGHTALYWYRQSLGQGLEFLIYFQGNSAPDKSGLPSDRFSAERTGGSVSTLTIQRTQQEDSAVYLCASSFLTNYGYTFGSGTRLTVV.